The 9 T cell receptor beta chains in this list originate from one sample, sequenced in a study of OX40 agonist ivuxolimab in advanced cancers. Sequencing was performed with immunoSEQ multiplex PCR; in TCRdb, only in-frame clones are kept and a portion is missing. The profile shows about 62,000 clones, 84% of them singletons. The specimen comprised CD4+ or CD8+ T cells sorted from blood, sampled in a trial of the OX40 agonist ivuxolimab. Receptors originate from an adult with an advanced solid tumor such as melanoma, head and neck, liver or kidney cancer.

The chain carries TRBV1 and TRBJ2-1; the D call of TRBD2 is as the table states it, not checked on the DNA. TRBV1 is a recognized pseudogene. The CDR3 has 18 residues. DNA of the CDR3: TGCACCAGCAGCCAAGAACTAAGCGGGGGGGCCTCCTACAATGAGCAGTTCTTC. Encoded protein: CTSSQELSGGASYNEQFF.

The sample holds one count of this clone. V is TRBV6-6 and J is TRBJ1-1, with unresolved D. Germline V gene lookup returns CDR1 MNHNY and CDR2 SVGAGI (reference sequence). The ends were cut back, 7 bases at V and 1 base at J, with 13 bases in the middle. This CDR3 is 14 amino acids long. DNA of the CDR3: TGTGCCAGCACCCCGGACCTTACGAACACTGAAGCTTTCTTT. Translating it yields CASTPDLTNTEAFF.

CDR3 sequence: CSSGGNEQFF. The CDR3 DNA reads TGCAGTTCCGGGGGCAATGAGCAGTTCTTC. The gene calls are TRBV29-1 and TRBJ2-1, with D perhaps TRBD2 (6 bases). Germline CDR1 reads SQVTM; CDR2 reads ANQGSEA. The CDR3 runs to 10 residues.

The rearrangement joins TRBV6-1 to TRBJ2-2; 10 bases agree with TRBD2. With 11 bases clipped from V and 7 bases from J, the junction kept 7 bases outside the gene matches. The CDR3 has 13 residues. CDR1 and CDR2 from the germline V gene are MNHNS and SASEGT. CDR3 DNA: TGTGCCGCCAGCGGGGGGGTAATCGGGGAGCTGTTTTTT. It encodes CAASGGVIGELFF.

There are a few counts of this clone. The V gene is TRBV5-1, the J gene TRBJ2-2; 9 positions agree with TRBD1. V gave up 7 bases and J gave up 3 bases; unmatched junction bases: 4. Germline V gene lookup returns CDR1 SGHRS and CDR2 YFSETQ. The CDR3 covers 14 residues. In DNA, the CDR3 is TGCGCCAGCCGAGGACAGGGGTACACCGGGGAGCTGTTTTTT. Protein: CASRGQGYTGELFF.

This clone appeared a single time. The chain joins TRBV11-3 to TRBJ2-3; D gene ambiguous. CDR3 size: 15 residues. CDR1 is SGHNT and CDR2 is YENEEA in the germline V gene. Trimming removed 4 bases from V and 3 bases from J, with 14 bases in between. This CDR3 is CASSSGGFQTDTQYF. CDR3 in DNA: TGTGCCAGCAGCTCCGGTGGGTTTCAGACAGATACGCAGTATTTT.

The CDR3 DNA reads as TGTGCCAGCAGCTTAGGCCCAGGTAACACTGAAGCTTTCTTT. Residues: CASSLGPGNTEAFF. The V gene is TRBV7-2, the J gene TRBJ1-1; D gene unclear. Germline values: CDR1 SGHTA, CDR2 FQGNSA. The CDR3 is 14 residues long. V shed 1 base and J shed 2 bases, with 8 bases lying between them.

J is TRBJ1-6 and V is TRBV13, with D unresolved. This CDR3 comprises 14 residues. V was pared by 1 base and J by 9 bases, with 10 bases between. Germline V gene data show CDR1 as PRHDT and CDR2 as FYEKMQ (reference sequence). CDR3 bases: TGTGCCAGCAGCTTAGAAAGGGAGCTTTCACCCCTCCACTTT. This codes for CASSLERELSPLHF.

V is TRBV6-1 and J is TRBJ1-6; no clear D. Trimming took off 4 bases at V and 0 bases at J, with 19 bases between the two ends. The CDR3 has 19 amino acids. Germline V gives CDR1 MNHNS, CDR2 SASEGT. The DNA for the CDR3 is TGTGCCAGCAGTGGGGTGACGACATTCGCAAGCTCCTATAATTCACCCCTCCACTTT. The encoded protein is CASSGVTTFASSYNSPLHF.